This T cell receptor (beta chain) was identified during a study of T cells after yellow fever vaccination. As for the study in general: Fractions of limited cellularity were prepared by means of SMART-Seq v4 Ultra Low Input.

This clonotype came up many times. TCRdb itself ran the 5' RACE reads through MiXCR, one entry per CDR3 protein. The sample lists 150,000 to 200,000 distinct CDR3 sequences, approximately 6.2% occurring once. From germline, CDR1 is LGHDT and CDR2 YNNKEL (reference sequence). V shed 2 bases, J shed 10 bases, and the junction held 3 bases outside the gene matches. The length of the CDR3 is 12 residues. The specimen comprised CD4+ T cells sorted from PBMCs, sampled on the day of the first yellow fever vaccination. This chain links TRBV3-1 with TRBJ2-5; TRBD2 agrees at 8 bases. The receptor's source is a young man who received the YFV17D yellow fever vaccine. The CDR3 DNA reads as TGTGCCAGCAGCCAAAGGCGGGGGGACCAGTACTTC. Translating it yields CASSQRRGDQYF.